The clone carrying this T cell receptor (beta chain) was observed a few times. This entry is derived from a study of cytomegalovirus exposure and HLA in healthy donors. Vbeta (60) and Jbeta (13) primers were used in the PCR. Generated by immunoSEQ multiplex PCR, the TCRdb table keeps only in-frame clones and is missing some. The repertoire holds more than 90,000 clones, with around 77% as singletons. From germline, CDR1 is KGHSH and CDR2 LQKENI. The CDR3 is 13 residues long. Trimming left V 4 bases short and J 9 bases short, with 15 bases between. The sequence came from a middle-aged man in good health and CMV-seropositive. The chain couples TRBV18 to TRBJ1-2; D unclear. Source material: PBMCs. CDR3 region: CASSRTEENRYTF. The DNA for the CDR3 is TGTGCCAGCTCACGAACCGAGGAGAACCGCTACACCTTC.